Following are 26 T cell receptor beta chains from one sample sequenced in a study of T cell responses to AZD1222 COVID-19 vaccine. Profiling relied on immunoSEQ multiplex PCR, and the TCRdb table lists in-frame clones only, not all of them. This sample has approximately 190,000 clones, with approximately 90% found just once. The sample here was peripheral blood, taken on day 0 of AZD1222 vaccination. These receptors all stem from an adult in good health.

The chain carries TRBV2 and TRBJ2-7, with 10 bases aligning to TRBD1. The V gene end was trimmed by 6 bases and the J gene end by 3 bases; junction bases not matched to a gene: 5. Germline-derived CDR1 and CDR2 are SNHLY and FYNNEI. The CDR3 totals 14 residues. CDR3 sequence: CASSPGTGDYEQYF. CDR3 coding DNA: TGTGCCAGCAGCCCCGGGACAGGGGACTACGAGCAGTACTTC.

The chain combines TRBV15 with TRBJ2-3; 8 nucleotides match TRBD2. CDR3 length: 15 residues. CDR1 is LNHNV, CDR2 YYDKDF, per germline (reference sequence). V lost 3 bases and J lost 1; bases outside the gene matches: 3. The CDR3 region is CATSSGGAGTDTQYF. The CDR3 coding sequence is TGTGCCACCAGCAGCGGGGGGGCAGGCACAGATACGCAGTATTTT.

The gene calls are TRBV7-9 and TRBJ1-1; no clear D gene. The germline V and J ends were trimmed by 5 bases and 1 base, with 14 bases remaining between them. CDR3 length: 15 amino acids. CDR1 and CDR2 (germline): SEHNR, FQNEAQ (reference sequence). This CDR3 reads CASSHVLITNTEAFF. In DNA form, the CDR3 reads TGTGCCAGCAGCCACGTCCTGATAACGAACACTGAAGCTTTCTTT.

CDR3 sequence reads: CASTIGSPNTGELFF. Here the CDR3 DNA reads TGTGCCAGCACCATTGGGAGTCCGAACACCGGGGAGCTGTTTTTT. The chain combines TRBV3-1 (or the pseudogene TRBV3-2) with TRBJ2-2; the D gene is possibly TRBD2 (5 bases). CDR1 LGHDT and CDR2 YNNKEL come from the germline V gene (reference sequence). The V and J ends lost 7 bases and 0 bases respectively, with 12 bases between them. The CDR3 has 15 amino acids.

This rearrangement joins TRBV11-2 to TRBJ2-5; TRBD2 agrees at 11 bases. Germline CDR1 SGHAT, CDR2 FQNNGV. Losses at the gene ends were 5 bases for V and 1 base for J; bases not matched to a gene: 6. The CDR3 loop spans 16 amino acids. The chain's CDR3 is CASSPGTSGSQETQYF. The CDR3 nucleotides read TGTGCCAGCAGCCCCGGGACTAGCGGAAGCCAAGAGACCCAGTACTTC.

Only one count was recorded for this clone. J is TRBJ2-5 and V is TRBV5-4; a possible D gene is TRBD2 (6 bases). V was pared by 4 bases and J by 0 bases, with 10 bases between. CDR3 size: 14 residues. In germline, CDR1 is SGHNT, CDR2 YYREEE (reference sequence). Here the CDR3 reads CASSPGTYQETQYF. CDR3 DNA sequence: TGTGCCAGCAGCCCGGGGACTTACCAAGAGACCCAGTACTTC.

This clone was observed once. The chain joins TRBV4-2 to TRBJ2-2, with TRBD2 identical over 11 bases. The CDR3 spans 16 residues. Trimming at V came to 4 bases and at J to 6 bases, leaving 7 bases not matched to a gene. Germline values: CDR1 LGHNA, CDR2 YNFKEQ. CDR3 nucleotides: TGTGCCAGCAGCCCCTTAGTAGCGGGGGGGCCCGGGGAGCTGTTTTTT. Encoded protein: CASSPLVAGGPGELFF.

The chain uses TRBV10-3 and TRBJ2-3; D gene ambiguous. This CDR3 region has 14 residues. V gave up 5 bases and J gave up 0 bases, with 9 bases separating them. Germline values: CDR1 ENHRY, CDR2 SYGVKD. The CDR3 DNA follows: TGTGCCATCAGTCCCCACACTAGCACAGATACGCAGTATTTT. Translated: CAISPHTSTDTQYF.

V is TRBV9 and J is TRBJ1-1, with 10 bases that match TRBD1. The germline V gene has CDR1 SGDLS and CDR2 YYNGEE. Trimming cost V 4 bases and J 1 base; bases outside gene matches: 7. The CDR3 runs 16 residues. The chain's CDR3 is CASSLGTGAENTEAFF. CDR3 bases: TGTGCCAGCAGCCTCGGGACAGGGGCTGAGAACACTGAAGCTTTCTTT. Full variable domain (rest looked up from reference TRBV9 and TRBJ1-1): DSGVTQTPKHLITATGQRVTLRCSPRSGDLSVYWYQQSLDQGLQFLIQYYNGEERAKGNILERFSAQQFPDLHSELNLSSLELGDSALYFCASSLGTGAENTEAFFGQGTRLTVV.

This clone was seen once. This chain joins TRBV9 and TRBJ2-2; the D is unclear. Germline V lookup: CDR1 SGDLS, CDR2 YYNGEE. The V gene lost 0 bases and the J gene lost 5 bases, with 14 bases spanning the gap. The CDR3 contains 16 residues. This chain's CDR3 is CASSVVRAEGTGELFF. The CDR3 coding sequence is TGTGCCAGCAGCGTAGTCAGAGCAGAAGGTACCGGGGAGCTGTTTTTT.

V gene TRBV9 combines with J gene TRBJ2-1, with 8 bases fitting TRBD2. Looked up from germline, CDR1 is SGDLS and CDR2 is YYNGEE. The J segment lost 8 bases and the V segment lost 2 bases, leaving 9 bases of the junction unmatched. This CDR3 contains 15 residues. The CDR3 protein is CASSVGSGASDEQFF. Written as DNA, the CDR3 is TGTGCCAGCAGCGTGGGTAGCGGGGCTTCAGATGAGCAGTTCTTC.

This CDR3 reads CASSLAGFSTEAFF. CDR3 nucleotides: TGTGCCAGCAGCTTAGCCGGGTTCAGCACTGAAGCTTTCTTT. The V and J genes are TRBV7-8 and TRBJ1-1; D unclear. The CDR3 loop spans 14 amino acids. The germline CDR1 and CDR2 sequences are SGHVS and FQNEAQ. The V gene lost 0 bases and the J gene lost 4 bases, with 9 bases spanning the gap. The whole variable domain, remainder taken from reference TRBV7-8 and TRBJ1-1, is GAGVSQSPRYKVAKRGQDVALRCDPISGHVSLFWYQQALGQGPEFLTYFQNEAQLDKSGLPSDRFFAERPEGSVSTLKIQRTQQEDSAVYLCASSLAGFSTEAFFGQGTRLTVV.

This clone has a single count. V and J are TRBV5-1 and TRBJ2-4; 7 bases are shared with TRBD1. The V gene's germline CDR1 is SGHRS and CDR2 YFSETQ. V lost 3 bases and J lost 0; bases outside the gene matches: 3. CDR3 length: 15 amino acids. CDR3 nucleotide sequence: TGCGCCAGCAGCTCGGGACAGATAGCCAAAAACATTCAGTACTTC. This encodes CASSSGQIAKNIQYF.

CDR3 amino acids: CASRADRVSYEQYF. Written as DNA, the CDR3 is TGTGCCAGCAGAGCCGACAGGGTCTCCTACGAGCAGTACTTC. This rearrangement joins TRBV2 to TRBJ2-7, with 7 bases matching TRBD1. The CDR3 covers 14 residues. V lost 6 bases, J lost 0 bases, and 5 bases stayed unmatched. Germline values: CDR1 SNHLY, CDR2 FYNNEI.

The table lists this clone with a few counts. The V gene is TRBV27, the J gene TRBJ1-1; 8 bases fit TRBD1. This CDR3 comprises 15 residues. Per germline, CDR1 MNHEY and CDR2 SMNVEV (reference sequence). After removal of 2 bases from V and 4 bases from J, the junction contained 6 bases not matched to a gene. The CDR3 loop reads CASSLTIDRGTEAFF. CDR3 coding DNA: TGTGCCAGCAGTTTAACGATCGACAGGGGCACTGAAGCTTTCTTT.

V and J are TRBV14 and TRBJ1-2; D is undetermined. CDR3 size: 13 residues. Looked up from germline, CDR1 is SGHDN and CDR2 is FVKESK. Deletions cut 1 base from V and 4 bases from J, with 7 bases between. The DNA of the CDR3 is TGTGCCAGCAGCCAAGCTTTGCTCTATGGCTACACCTTC. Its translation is CASSQALLYGYTF.

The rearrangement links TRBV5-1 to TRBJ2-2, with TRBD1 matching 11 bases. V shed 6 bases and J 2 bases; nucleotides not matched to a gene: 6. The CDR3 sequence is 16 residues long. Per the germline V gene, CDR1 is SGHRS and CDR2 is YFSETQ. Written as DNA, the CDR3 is TGCGCCAGCACCAGGACAGGGGGCGTCAACACCGGGGAGCTGTTTTTT. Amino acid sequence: CASTRTGGVNTGELFF.

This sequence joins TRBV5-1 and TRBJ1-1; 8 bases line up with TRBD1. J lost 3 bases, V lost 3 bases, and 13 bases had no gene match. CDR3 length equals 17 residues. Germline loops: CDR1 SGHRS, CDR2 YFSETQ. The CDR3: CASSSTSLDRGDTEAFF. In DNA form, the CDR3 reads TGCGCCAGCAGCTCGACCTCATTAGACAGGGGTGACACTGAAGCTTTCTTT.

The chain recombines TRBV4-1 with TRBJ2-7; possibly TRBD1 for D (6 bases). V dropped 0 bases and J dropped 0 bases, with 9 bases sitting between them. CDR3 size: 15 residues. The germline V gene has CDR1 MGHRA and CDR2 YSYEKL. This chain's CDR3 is CASSQDPDSSYEQYF. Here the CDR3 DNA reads TGCGCCAGCAGCCAAGACCCGGACAGCTCCTACGAGCAGTACTTC.

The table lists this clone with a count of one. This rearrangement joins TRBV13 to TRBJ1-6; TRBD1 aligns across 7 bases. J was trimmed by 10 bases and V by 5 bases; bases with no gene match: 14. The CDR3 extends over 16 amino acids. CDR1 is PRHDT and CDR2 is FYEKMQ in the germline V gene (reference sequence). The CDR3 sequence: CASSALFDREKSPLHF. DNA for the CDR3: TGTGCCAGCAGCGCCCTGTTCGACAGGGAAAAGTCACCCCTCCACTTT.

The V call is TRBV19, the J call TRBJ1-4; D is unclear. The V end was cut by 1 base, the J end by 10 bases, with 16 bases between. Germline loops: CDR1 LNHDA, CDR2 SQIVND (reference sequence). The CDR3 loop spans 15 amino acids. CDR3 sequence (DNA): TGTGCCAGTAGTATAGGTCCGATGGTCGACGGAAAACTGTTTTTT. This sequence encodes CASSIGPMVDGKLFF.

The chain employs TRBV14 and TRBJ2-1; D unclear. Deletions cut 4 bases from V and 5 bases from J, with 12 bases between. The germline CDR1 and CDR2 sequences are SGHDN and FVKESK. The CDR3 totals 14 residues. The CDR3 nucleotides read TGTGCCAGCAGCCGCGGTCTCGGAGACAATGAGCAGTTCTTC. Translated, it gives CASSRGLGDNEQFF.

The CDR3 loop is CSAREDIEAFF. DNA for the CDR3: TGCAGTGCTAGAGAGGACATTGAAGCTTTCTTT. The genes are TRBV20-1 and TRBJ1-1; possibly TRBD1 for D (5 bases). CDR1 is DFQATT and CDR2 is SNEGSKA in the germline V gene (reference sequence). V was clipped by 0 bases and J by 7 bases, with 6 bases between them. This CDR3 has 11 amino acids.

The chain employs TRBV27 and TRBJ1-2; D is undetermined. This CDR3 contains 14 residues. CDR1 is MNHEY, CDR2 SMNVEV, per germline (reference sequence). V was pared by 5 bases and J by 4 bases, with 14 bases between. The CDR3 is CASSPQLKVYGYTF. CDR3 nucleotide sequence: TGTGCCAGCAGTCCTCAGCTTAAAGTCTATGGCTACACCTTC.

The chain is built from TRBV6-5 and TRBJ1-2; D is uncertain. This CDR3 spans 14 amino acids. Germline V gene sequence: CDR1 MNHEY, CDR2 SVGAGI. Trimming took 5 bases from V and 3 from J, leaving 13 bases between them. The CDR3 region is CASSKRAADYGYTF. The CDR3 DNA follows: TGTGCCAGCAGTAAAAGGGCGGCGGACTATGGCTACACCTTC.

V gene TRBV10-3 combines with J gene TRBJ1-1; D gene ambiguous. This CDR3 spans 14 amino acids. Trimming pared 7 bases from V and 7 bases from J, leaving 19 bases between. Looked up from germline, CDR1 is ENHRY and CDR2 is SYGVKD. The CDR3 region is CAITGGGSGNEAFF. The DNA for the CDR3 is TGTGCCATCACCGGCGGAGGGTCTGGGAATGAAGCTTTCTTT.